The clone carrying this T cell receptor (beta chain) has a count of ten or more. As yet, its antigen is unknown. Time point noted: newly diagnosed GD, antithyroid drugs for less than 3 months. PBMCs provided the RNA from which the TCR library was made. The CDR3 consists of 14 residues. V gave up 4 bases and J gave up 3 bases; unmatched junction bases: 4. Looked up from germline, CDR1 is SGHKS and CDR2 is YYEKEE (reference sequence). These data originate in a study of regulatory T cells in long-lasting Graves disease. General study findings and limits: Persistent disease preferred TRBV28, TRBJ1-2 and TRBJ2-5.

With iRepertoire HTBI primers and Arm-PCR of CDR3 regions, TCR beta libraries were built. TCRdb re-called the multiplex PCR reads with MiXCR, one entry per CDR3 protein. The table shows roughly 260,000 distinct CDR3 sequences, with around a sixth occurring only once. The same sample was also used in a study of T cells in Graves' hyperthyroidism and ophthalmopathy.

Sequences were derived from peripheral blood mononuclear cells (PBMCs), sampled at new diagnosis, from a patient treated with antithyroid drugs. The chain carries TRBV5-5 and TRBJ1-3; 7 nucleotides line up with TRBD1. This TCR was recovered from a woman under 40 with Graves disease. The CDR3 reads CASSTGTDGNTIYF. The CDR3, as DNA: TGTGCCAGCAGCACCGGGACAGATGGAAACACCATATATTTT.